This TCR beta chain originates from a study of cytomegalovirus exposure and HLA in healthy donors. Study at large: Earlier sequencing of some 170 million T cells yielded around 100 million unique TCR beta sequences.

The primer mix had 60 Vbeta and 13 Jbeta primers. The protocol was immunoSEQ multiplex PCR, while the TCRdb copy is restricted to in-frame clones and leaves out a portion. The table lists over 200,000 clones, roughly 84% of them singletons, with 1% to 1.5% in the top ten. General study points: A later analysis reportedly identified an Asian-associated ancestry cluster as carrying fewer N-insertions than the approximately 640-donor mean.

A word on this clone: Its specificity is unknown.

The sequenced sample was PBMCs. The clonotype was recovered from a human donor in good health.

The CDR3 DNA sequence: TGTGCCAGCACCGCCGGCAGGGGGGAATCTGGGGCCAACGTCCTGACTTTC. It specifies CASTAGRGESGANVLTF. The chain has TRBV27 and TRBJ2-6, with a weak D call TRBD1 (7 bases). CDR3 length: 17 amino acids. The V and J ends lost 7 bases and 1 base respectively, with 17 bases between them. From germline, CDR1 is MNHEY and CDR2 SMNVEV (reference sequence).